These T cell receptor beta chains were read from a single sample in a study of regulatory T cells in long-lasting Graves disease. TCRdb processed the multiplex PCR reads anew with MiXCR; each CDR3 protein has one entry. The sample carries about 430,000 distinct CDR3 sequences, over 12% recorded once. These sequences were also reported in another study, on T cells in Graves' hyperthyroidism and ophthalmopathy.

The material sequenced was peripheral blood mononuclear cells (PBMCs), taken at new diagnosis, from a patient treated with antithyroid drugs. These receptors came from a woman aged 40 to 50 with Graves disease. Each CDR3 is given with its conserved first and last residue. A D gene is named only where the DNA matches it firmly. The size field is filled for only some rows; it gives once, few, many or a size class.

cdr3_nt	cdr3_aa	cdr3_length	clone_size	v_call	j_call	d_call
TGTGCCAGCGGAACCTTTACAGGGGGCACCGGGGAGCTGTTTTTT	CASGTFTGGTGELFF	15	many	TRBV27	TRBJ2-2	TRBD1
TGTGCCAGCAGTGAAGGGTTTCACTACGAGCAGTACTTC	CASSEGFHYEQYF	13	-	TRBV2	TRBJ2-7	-
TGCAGTGCTTCCCCTCCGGGACAGGGTTACTACGAGCAGTACTTC	CSASPPGQGYYEQYF	15	few	TRBV20-1	TRBJ2-7	TRBD1
TGCAGTGCTAGATACCCCGGGACGGTGGGCGGCGAGCAGTACTTC	CSARYPGTVGGEQYF	15	few	TRBV20-1	TRBJ2-7	-
TGCGCCAGCAGCAAGACTAGCGGGAGGGTTAATGAGCAGTTCTTC	CASSKTSGRVNEQFF	15	-	TRBV5-1	TRBJ2-1	TRBD2
TGTGCCAGCAGCTGGGACCCGGGGAACGAGCAGTACTTC	CASSWDPGNEQYF	13	-	TRBV5-5	TRBJ2-7	-
TGTGCCAGCAGTCGGCCCCAACAGGGGACAAACATTCAGTACTTC	CASSRPQQGTNIQYF	15	-	TRBV12-3/TRBV12-4	TRBJ2-4	TRBD1
TGTGCCAGCAATGGCGGCACGAACACCGGGGAGCTGTTTTTT	CASNGGTNTGELFF	14	many	TRBV2	TRBJ2-2	-
TGCAGTGCTAGAGGTCCGGGACTAGCCAACACAGATACGCAGTATTTT	CSARGPGLANTDTQYF	16	-	TRBV20-1	TRBJ2-3	TRBD2
TGTGCCAGTAGTATGACAGGAAATCAGCCCCAGCATTTT	CASSMTGNQPQHF	13	-	TRBV19	TRBJ1-5	-
TGTGCCAGCAGTTTATGGGGACACCTTCAGCCCCAGCATTTT	CASSLWGHLQPQHF	14	many	TRBV28	TRBJ1-5	-
TGTGCCAGCAGTTCGGGACAGACAAGCACAGATACGCAGTATTTT	CASSSGQTSTDTQYF	15	many	TRBV12-3/TRBV12-4	TRBJ2-3	TRBD1
TGTGCCAGCAGCTACGACTTAGCGGAGTCCTACGAGCAGTACTTC	CASSYDLAESYEQYF	15	many	TRBV11-1	TRBJ2-7	-
TGTGCCAGCAGTGAATGGGAGAATGCCCAGTACTTC	CASSEWENAQYF	12	many	TRBV25-1	TRBJ2-5	-
TGCGCCAGCAGCTTGTCTGCAACCCAGTACTTC	CASSLSATQYF	11	few	TRBV5-1	TRBJ2-5	-
TGTGCCAGCAGCCCTGCCCTCTCAGGGGCGAGGGGCTACGAGCAGTACTTC	CASSPALSGARGYEQYF	17	many	TRBV11-2	TRBJ2-7	-
TGTGCCTGGAGCTCGGACAGGGCTACTGAAGCTTTCTTT	CAWSSDRATEAFF	13	many	TRBV30	TRBJ1-1	TRBD1
TGTGCCAGTAGTTATGGGGGAGCCGGCAATCAGCCCCAGCATTTT	CASSYGGAGNQPQHF	15	-	TRBV19	TRBJ1-5	-
TGTGCCAGCAGCTTCTCTATCCCGACAGTAGCCAAAAACATTCAGTACTTC	CASSFSIPTVAKNIQYF	17	-	TRBV7-8	TRBJ2-4	-
TGCAGCGTTGATCAGACAGGGGATAATTACGAGCAGTACTTC	CSVDQTGDNYEQYF	14	few	TRBV29-1	TRBJ2-7	TRBD1
TGTGCCAGCAGCCAAGATTTCGGGAATTCACCCCTCCACTTT	CASSQDFGNSPLHF	14	many	TRBV3-1	TRBJ1-6	-
TGTGCCAGCAGTCTAACAGGGACAGGGGGTTCGGAGACCCAGTACTTC	CASSLTGTGGSETQYF	16	many	TRBV28	TRBJ2-5	TRBD1
TGTGCCAGCAGCCAAGAAAGGCAGGGTTACTACTACGATCAGTACTTC	CASSQERQGYYYDQYF	16	-	TRBV4-2	TRBJ2-7	-
TGTGCCAGCTCAAGGGGACAGCACTACCAAGAGACCCAGTACTTC	CASSRGQHYQETQYF	15	-	TRBV18	TRBJ2-5	TRBD1
TGTGCCAGCAGCCGCGGTCCCACGCGAGGCTACACCTTC	CASSRGPTRGYTF	13	-	TRBV28	TRBJ1-2	-
TGCAGTGCTAGAGATCGTGTGGGACAGGGCTTATTGGATACGCAGTATTTT	CSARDRVGQGLLDTQYF	17	-	TRBV20-1	TRBJ2-3	TRBD1
TGTGCCAGCAGCCCCCTGAAGGGACAGGCTACCTACAATGAGCAGTTCTTC	CASSPLKGQATYNEQFF	17	many	TRBV28	TRBJ2-1	TRBD1
TGCAGTGCTAGCGCGGGGAGAGGGTATGAGCAGTTCTTC	CSASAGRGYEQFF	13	-	TRBV20-1	TRBJ2-1	-
TGTGCCACCAGCAGAGCAGCAGGGGGCCATGGAAACACCATATATTTT	CATSRAAGGHGNTIYF	16	-	TRBV15	TRBJ1-3	TRBD1
TGTGCCAGCAGTTTATCTCCTGCTCGCCGAAGGAATTCACCCCTCCACTTT	CASSLSPARRRNSPLHF	17	many	TRBV27	TRBJ1-6	-
TGTGCCAGCAGTTTCCCCCCCGAAGGGTACACCGGGGAGCTGTTTTTT	CASSFPPEGYTGELFF	16	many	TRBV28	TRBJ2-2	-
TGCAGTGCCCCGTCCAGCCAGAATGAAAAACTGTTTTTT	CSAPSSQNEKLFF	13	many	TRBV20-1	TRBJ1-4	-
TGTGCCAGCAGTCTTCCGGGACAAAGAGAGACCCAGTACTTC	CASSLPGQRETQYF	14	many	TRBV28	TRBJ2-5	-
TGTGCCAGCAGGAAAGGGGAACTCGTCTACGAGCAGTACTTC	CASRKGELVYEQYF	14	few	TRBV7-9	TRBJ2-7	-
TGTGCCAGCAGTCCCTTTTTGGGGTCGTACAATGAGCAGTTCTTC	CASSPFLGSYNEQFF	15	many	TRBV27	TRBJ2-1	-
TGTGCCAGCAGTTTTCACAGGGGATCCTCGAACACTGGAGCTTTCTTT	CASSFHRGSSNTGAFF	16	few	TRBV28	TRBJ1-1	TRBD1
TGTGCCAGCAGTTACTCTTACTCTATGGGTCTCAATGAGCAGTTCTTC	CASSYSYSMGLNEQFF	16	-	TRBV6-5	TRBJ2-1	-
TGTGCCAGCAGTCCCCGGGACACCTACTATGGCTACACCTTC	CASSPRDTYYGYTF	14	-	TRBV27	TRBJ1-2	-
TGTGCCAGCAGCCTAGAACAGGGGATCTATGGCTACACCTTC	CASSLEQGIYGYTF	14	many	TRBV5-5	TRBJ1-2	TRBD1
TGTGCCAGCAGCGCCGCCGGGATAGGGAATTCACCCCTCCACTTT	CASSAAGIGNSPLHF	15	many	TRBV7-9	TRBJ1-6	-
TGTGCCAGCAGTTATTTGTCCGGCCCCCAGCATTTT	CASSYLSGPQHF	12	many	TRBV6-2/TRBV6-3	TRBJ1-5	-
TGTGCTAGTCTACCCGGGACAGGGGAAGAGACCCAGTACTTC	CASLPGTGEETQYF	14	many	TRBV12-5	TRBJ2-5	TRBD1
TGTGCCAGCAGCTTAAGGGGGTCGACCGGCACAGATACGCAGTATTTT	CASSLRGSTGTDTQYF	16	few	TRBV7-3	TRBJ2-3	-
TGTGCCAGCAGTTTATCGGCTGGGGTTGTCGGGGAGCTGTTTTTT	CASSLSAGVVGELFF	15	many	TRBV28	TRBJ2-2	-
TGTGCCAGCAGTTTCCCAGGGGGCATAGCACCCCTCCACTTT	CASSFPGGIAPLHF	14	-	TRBV28	TRBJ1-6	TRBD1
TGTGCCAGCAGCTTACTCCGGACTAGCGGGAGACGCCACACCGGGGAGCTGTTTTTT	CASSLLRTSGRRHTGELFF	19	-	TRBV7-3	TRBJ2-2	TRBD2
TGCAGTGCTAGAATGACAGGGGATTTCTACAATGAGCAGTTCTTC	CSARMTGDFYNEQFF	15	few	TRBV20-1	TRBJ2-1	TRBD1
TGTGCCAGCAGTCCCGGACTAGCGGGAGTGGGTGGGGCCAACGTCCTGACTTTC	CASSPGLAGVGGANVLTF	18	many	TRBV28	TRBJ2-6	TRBD2
TGTGCCAGTATCTATCCCGGGGACTTCAATGAAAAACTGTTTTTT	CASIYPGDFNEKLFF	15	-	TRBV6-8	TRBJ1-4	-
TGTGCCACCAGTCGATCGTCCTACAATGAGCAGTTCTTC	CATSRSSYNEQFF	13	few	TRBV24-1	TRBJ2-1	-
TGTGCCAGCAGTGCCCCGACTAGACAAGCTTACGAGCAGTACTTC	CASSAPTRQAYEQYF	15	few	TRBV28	TRBJ2-7	-
TGCGCCAGCAGCTTGGACCTAGCGGGAGACAATGAGCAGTTCTTC	CASSLDLAGDNEQFF	15	few	TRBV5-1	TRBJ2-1	TRBD2
TGTGCCTGGGTGGGGGACGGCGGGAACACTGAAACTTTCTTT	CAWVGDGGNTETFF	14	-	TRBV30	TRBJ2-3	-